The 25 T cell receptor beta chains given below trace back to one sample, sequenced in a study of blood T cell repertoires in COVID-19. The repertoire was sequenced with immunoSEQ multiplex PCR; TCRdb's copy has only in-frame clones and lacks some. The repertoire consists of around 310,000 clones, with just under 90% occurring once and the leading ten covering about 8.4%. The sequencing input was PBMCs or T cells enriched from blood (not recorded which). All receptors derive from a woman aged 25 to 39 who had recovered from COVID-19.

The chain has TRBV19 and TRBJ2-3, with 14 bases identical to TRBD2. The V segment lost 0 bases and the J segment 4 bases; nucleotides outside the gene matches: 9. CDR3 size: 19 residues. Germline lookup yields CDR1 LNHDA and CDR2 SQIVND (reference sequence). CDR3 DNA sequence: TGTGCCAGTAGTATAGACGTACCGGGACTAGCGGGAGCCCCAGATACGCAGTATTTT. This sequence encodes CASSIDVPGLAGAPDTQYF.

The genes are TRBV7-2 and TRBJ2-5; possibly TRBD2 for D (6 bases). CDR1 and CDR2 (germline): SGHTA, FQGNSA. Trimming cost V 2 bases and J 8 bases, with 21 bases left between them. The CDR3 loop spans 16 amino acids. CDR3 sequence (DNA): TGTGCCAGCAGCTTAAGGGGACTTTCCCCTCCGGGTACCCAGTACTTC. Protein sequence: CASSLRGLSPPGTQYF.

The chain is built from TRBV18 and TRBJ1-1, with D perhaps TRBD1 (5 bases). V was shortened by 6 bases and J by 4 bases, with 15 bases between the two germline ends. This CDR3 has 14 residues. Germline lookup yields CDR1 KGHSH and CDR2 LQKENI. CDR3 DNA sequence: TGTGCCAGCTCCGCGGGGGAATCGGCCACTGAAGCTTTCTTT. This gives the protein CASSAGESATEAFF.

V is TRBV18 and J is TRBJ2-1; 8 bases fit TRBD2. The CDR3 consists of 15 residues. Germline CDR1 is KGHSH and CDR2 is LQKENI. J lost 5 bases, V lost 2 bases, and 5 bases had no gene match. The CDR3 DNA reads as TGTGCCAGCTCACCAAGCGGACTAGCCGACAATGAGCAGTTCTTC. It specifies CASSPSGLADNEQFF.

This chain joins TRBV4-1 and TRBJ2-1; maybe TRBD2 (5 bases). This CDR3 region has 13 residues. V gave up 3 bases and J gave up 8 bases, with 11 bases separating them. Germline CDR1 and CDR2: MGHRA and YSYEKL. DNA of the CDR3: TGCGCCAGCAGCCAGTTGGTGCGGGATGAGCAGTTCTTC. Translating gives CASSQLVRDEQFF.

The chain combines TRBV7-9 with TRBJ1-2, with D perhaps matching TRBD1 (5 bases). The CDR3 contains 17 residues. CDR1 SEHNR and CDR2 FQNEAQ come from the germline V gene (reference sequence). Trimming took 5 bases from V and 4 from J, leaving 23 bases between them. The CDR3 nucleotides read TGTGCCAGCAGCGGAAGTGGGGCAGGGTACCTTAGCTATGGCTACACCTTC. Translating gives CASSGSGAGYLSYGYTF.

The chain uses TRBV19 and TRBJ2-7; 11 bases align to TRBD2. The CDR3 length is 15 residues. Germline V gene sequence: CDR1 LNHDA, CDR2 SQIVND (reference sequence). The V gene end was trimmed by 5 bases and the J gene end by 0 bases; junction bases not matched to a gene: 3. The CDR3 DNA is TGTGCCAGTAGTGAGGGACTAGCGGTCTCCTACGAGCAGTACTTC. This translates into CASSEGLAVSYEQYF.

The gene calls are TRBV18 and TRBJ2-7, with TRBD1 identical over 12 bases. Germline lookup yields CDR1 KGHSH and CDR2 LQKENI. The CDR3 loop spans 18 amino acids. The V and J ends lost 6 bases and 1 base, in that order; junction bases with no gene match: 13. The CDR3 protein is CASSKSPLGQGASYEQYF. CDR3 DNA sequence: TGTGCCAGCTCCAAATCACCCTTGGGACAGGGGGCATCCTACGAGCAGTACTTC. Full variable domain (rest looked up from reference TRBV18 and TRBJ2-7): NAGVMQNPRHLVRRRGQEARLRCSPMKGHSHVYWYRQLPEEGLKFMVYLQKENIIDESGMPKERFSAEFPKEGPSILRIQQVVRGDSAAYFCASSKSPLGQGASYEQYFGPGTRLTVT.

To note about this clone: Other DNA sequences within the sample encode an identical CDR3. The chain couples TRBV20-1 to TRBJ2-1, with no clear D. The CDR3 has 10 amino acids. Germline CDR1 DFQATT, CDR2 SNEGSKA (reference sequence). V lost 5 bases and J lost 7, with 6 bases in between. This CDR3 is CSASRNEQFF. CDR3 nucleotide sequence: TGCAGTGCTTCGAGGAATGAGCAGTTCTTC.

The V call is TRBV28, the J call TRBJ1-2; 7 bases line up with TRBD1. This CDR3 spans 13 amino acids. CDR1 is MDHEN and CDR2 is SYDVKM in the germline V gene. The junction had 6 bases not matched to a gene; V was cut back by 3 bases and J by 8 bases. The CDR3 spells CASSFGQGGGYTF. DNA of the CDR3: TGTGCCAGCAGTTTTGGCCAGGGGGGAGGCTACACCTTC.

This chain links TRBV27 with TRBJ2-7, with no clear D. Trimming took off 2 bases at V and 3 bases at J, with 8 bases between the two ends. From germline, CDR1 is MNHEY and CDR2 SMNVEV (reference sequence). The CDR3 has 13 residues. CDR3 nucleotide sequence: TGTGCCAGCAGTTTAACGAACGGCTACGAGCAGTACTTC. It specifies CASSLTNGYEQYF.

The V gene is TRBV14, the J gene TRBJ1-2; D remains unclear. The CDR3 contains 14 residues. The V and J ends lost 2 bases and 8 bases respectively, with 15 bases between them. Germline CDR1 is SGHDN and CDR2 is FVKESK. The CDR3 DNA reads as TGTGCCAGCAGCCAATATACGGTCGGTCCCGGCTACACCTTC. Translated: CASSQYTVGPGYTF.

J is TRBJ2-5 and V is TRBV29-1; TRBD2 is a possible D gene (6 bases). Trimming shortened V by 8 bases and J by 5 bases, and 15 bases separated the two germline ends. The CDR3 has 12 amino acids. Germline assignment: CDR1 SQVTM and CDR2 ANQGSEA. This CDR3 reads CSLRDGRETQYF. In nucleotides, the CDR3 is TGCAGCTTGCGGGATGGGCGGGAGACCCAGTACTTC. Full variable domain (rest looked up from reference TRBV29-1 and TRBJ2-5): SAVISQKPSRDICQRGTSLTIQCQVDSQVTMMFWYRQQPGQSLTLIATANQGSEATYESGFVIDKFPISRPNLTFSTLTVSNMSPEDSSIYLCSLRDGRETQYFGPGTRLLVL.

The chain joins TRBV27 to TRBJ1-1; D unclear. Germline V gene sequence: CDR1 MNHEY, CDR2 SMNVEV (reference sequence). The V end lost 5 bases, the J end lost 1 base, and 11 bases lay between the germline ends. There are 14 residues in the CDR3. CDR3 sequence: CASSLWSRNTEAFF. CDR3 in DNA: TGTGCCAGCAGTCTCTGGAGCCGGAACACTGAAGCTTTCTTT.

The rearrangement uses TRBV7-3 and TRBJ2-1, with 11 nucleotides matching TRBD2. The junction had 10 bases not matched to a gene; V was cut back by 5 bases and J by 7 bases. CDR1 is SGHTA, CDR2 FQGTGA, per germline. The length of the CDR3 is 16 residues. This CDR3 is CASSPTLAGVGNEQFF. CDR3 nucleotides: TGTGCCAGCAGCCCCACACTAGCGGGAGTGGGGAATGAGCAGTTCTTC.

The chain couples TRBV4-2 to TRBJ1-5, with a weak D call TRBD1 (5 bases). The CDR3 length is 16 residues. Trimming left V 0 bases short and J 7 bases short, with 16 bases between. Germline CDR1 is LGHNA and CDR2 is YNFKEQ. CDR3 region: CASSQDGQGGFQPQHF. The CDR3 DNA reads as TGTGCCAGCAGCCAAGATGGGCAGGGTGGGTTCCAGCCCCAGCATTTT.

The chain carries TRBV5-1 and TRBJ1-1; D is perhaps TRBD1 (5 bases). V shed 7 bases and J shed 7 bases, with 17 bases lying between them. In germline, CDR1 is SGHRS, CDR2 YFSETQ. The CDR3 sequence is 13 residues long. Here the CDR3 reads CASGSDGQNEAFF. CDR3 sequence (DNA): TGCGCCAGCGGGTCGGACGGACAAAATGAAGCTTTCTTT.

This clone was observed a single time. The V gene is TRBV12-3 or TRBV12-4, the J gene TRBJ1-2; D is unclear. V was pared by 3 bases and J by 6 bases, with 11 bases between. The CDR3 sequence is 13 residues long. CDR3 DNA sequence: TGTGCCAGCAGTTTCTCCCCACATGATGGCTACACCTTC. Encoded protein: CASSFSPHDGYTF.

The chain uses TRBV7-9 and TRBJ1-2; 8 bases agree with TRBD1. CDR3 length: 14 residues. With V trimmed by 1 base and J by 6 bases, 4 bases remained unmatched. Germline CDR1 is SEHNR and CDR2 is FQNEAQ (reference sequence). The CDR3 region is CASSLDRGADGYTF. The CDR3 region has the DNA TGTGCCAGCAGCTTAGACAGGGGGGCAGATGGCTACACCTTC.

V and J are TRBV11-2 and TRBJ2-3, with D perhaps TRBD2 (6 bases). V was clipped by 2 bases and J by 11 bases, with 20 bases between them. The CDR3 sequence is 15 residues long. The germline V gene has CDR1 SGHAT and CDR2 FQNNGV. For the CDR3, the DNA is TGTGCCAGCAGCTTAATCGATGGGAGGTCTAGCGTGCAGTATTTT. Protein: CASSLIDGRSSVQYF.

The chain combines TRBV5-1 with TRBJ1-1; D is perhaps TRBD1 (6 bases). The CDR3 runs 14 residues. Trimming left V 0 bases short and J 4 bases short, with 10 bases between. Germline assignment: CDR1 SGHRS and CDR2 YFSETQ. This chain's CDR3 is CASSLDRAGTEAFF. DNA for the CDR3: TGCGCCAGCAGCTTGGACAGGGCGGGCACTGAAGCTTTCTTT.

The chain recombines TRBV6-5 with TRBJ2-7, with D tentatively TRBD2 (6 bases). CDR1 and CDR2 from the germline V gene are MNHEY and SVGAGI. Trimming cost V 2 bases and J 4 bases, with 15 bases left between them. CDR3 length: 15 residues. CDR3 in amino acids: CASSYVSGVRYEQYF. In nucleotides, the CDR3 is TGTGCCAGCAGTTACGTGTCGGGGGTGAGGTACGAGCAGTACTTC.

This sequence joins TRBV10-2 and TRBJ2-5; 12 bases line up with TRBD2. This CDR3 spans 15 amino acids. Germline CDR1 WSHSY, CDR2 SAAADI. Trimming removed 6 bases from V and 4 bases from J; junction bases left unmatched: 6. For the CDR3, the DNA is TGCGCCAGCAGAAGACTAGCGGGAGATATAGAGACCCAGTACTTC. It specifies CASRRLAGDIETQYF.

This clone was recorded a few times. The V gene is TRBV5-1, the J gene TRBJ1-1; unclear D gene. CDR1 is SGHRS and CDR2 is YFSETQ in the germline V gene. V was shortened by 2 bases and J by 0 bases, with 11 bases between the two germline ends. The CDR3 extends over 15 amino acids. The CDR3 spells CASSLFSNLNTEAFF. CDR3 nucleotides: TGCGCCAGCAGCTTATTTTCCAACTTGAACACTGAAGCTTTCTTT.

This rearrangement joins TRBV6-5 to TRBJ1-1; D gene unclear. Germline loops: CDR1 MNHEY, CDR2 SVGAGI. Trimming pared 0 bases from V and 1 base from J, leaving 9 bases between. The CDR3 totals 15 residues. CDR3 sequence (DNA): TGTGCCAGCAGTTACTCGGTCGCAGAGAACACTGAAGCTTTCTTT. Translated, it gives CASSYSVAENTEAFF.